The 5 T cell receptor beta chains reported below all come from one sample, sequenced in a study of prognosis after radiotherapy for stage I lung cancer. Amplification of TCR beta CDR3 from genomic DNA used two-round multiplex PCR. The authors ran first-round PCR with primers specific to each TRBV and TRBJ gene. A single record per CDR3 protein comes from TCRdb applying MiXCR to the multiplex PCR reads. The repertoire holds about 35,000 distinct CDR3 sequences, with around 34% as singletons. The sample consisted of PBMCs, taken before or after stereotactic body radiation therapy (not recorded which). The source of these receptors is a donor aged 50 or older with non-small cell lung cancer.

In its sample, this clonotype was seen many times. The chain couples TRBV2 to TRBJ2-1; D remains unclear. CDR1 and CDR2 (germline): SNHLY, FYNNEI. The CDR3 has 10 residues. V shed 4 bases and J shed 7 bases, with 2 bases lying between them. CDR3 in amino acids: CASSGNEQFF. In DNA, the CDR3 is TGTGCCAGCAGTGGGAATGAGCAGTTCTTC.

Ten or more counts support this clonotype. The genes are TRBV4-1 and TRBJ1-1, with D possibly TRBD1 on 6 matching bases. This CDR3 has 15 residues. V lost 4 bases and J lost 0, with 12 bases in between. Germline V CDR1 and CDR2: MGHRA, YSYEKL. The CDR3: CASSRKGGMNTEAFF. The CDR3 DNA is TGCGCCAGCAGCCGGAAGGGGGGGATGAACACTGAAGCTTTCTTT.

Concerning this clonotype itself: A much larger clone is a single base away; this may be a read error. The chain uses TRBV2 and TRBJ2-1; D possibly corresponds to TRBD1 (6 bases). Trimming removed 9 bases from V and 6 bases from J, with 9 bases in between. The CDR3 extends over 11 amino acids. Germline CDR1 reads SNHLY; CDR2 reads FYNNEI. In DNA, the CDR3 is TGTGCCAGTTGGGGGCTCAATGAGCAGTTCTTC. Amino acids: CASWGLNEQFF. The full variable domain, with the rest looked up from reference TRBV2 and TRBJ2-1, is EPEVTQTPSHQVTQMGQEVILRCVPISNHLYFYWYRQILGQKVEFLVSFYNNEISEKSEIFDDQFSVERPDGSNFTLKIRSTKLEDSAMYFCASWGLNEQFFGPGTRLTVL.

At least ten counts were recorded for this clonotype. The chain links TRBV20-1 to TRBJ2-1; 7 bases map to TRBD2. The length of the CDR3 is 16 residues. Trimming cost V 1 base and J 2 bases; bases outside gene matches: 8. CDR1 is DFQATT and CDR2 is SNEGSKA in the germline V gene (reference sequence). CDR3 coding DNA: TGCAGTGCTAGAGGTGTAACGGGGGGAACCTACAATGAGCAGTTCTTC. It is translated as CSARGVTGGTYNEQFF.

This clonotype was observed a single time. A much larger clone differs by one base, so this may be a read error. The V gene is TRBV5-6, the J gene TRBJ1-4, with 7 bases identical to TRBD1. The CDR3 is 13 amino acids. J lost 8 bases, V lost 9 bases, and 10 bases had no gene match. Germline V lookup: CDR1 SGHDT, CDR2 YYEEEE. CDR3 residues: CANLDRVEEKLFF. CDR3 DNA: TGTGCCAACCTTGACAGGGTAGAAGAAAAACTGTTTTTT. The variable domain in full, with the rest retrieved from reference TRBV5-6 and TRBJ1-4, is DAGVTQSPTHLIKTRGQQVTLRCSPKSGHDTVSWYQQALGQGPQFIFQYYEEEERQRGNFPDRFSGHQFPNYSSELNVNALLLGDSALYLCANLDRVEEKLFFGSGTQLSVL.